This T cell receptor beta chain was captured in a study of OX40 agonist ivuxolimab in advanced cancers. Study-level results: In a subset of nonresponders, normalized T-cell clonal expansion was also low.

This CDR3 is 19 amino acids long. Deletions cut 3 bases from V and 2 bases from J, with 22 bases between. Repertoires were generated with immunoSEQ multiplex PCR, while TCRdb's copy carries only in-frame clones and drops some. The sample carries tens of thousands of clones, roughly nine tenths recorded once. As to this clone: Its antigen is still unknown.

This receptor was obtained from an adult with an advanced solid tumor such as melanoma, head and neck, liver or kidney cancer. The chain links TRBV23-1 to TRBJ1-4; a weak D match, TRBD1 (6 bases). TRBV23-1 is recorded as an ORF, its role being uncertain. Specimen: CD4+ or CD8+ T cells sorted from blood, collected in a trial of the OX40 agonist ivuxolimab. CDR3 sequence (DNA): TGCGCCAGCAGTCATTACGACAGGAAGGGAAAACGGACTAATGAAAAACTGTTTTTT. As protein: CASSHYDRKGKRTNEKLFF.